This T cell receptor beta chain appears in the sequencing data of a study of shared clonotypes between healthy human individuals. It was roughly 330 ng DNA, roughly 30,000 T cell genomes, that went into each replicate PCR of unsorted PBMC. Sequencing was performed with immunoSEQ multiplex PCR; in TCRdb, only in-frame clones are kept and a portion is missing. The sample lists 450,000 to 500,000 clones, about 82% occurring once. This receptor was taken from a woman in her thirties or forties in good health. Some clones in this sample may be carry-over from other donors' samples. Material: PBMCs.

CDR3 bases: TGTGCCAGCAGCGCCACAGGGGTATACGCCAATGAGCAGTTCTTC. Residues: CASSATGVYANEQFF. The chain recombines TRBV9 with TRBJ2-1; 7 positions agree with TRBD1. V dropped 3 bases and J dropped 6; count of bases not matched to a gene: 9. CDR3 length: 15 amino acids. Germline-derived CDR1 and CDR2 are SGDLS and YYNGEE.